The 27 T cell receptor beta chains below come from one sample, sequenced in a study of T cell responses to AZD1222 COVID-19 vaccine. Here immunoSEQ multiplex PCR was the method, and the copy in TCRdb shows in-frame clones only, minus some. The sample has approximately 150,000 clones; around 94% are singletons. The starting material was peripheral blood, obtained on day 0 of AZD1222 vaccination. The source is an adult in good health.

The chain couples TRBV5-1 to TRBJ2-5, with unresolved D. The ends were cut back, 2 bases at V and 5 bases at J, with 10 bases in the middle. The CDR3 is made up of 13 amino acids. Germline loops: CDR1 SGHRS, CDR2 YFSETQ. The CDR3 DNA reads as TGCGCCAGCAGCTTTATGGCTAGGGAGACCCAGTACTTC. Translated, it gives CASSFMARETQYF.

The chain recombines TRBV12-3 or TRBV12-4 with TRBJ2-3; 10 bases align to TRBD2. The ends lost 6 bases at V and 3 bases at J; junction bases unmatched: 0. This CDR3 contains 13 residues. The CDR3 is CASRLAGTDTQYF. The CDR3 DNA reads TGTGCCAGCAGACTAGCGGGGACAGATACGCAGTATTTT.

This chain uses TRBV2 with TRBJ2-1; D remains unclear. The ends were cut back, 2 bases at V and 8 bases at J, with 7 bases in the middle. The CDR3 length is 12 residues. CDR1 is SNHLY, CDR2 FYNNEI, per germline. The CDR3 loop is CASSEWRHEQFF. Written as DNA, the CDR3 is TGTGCCAGCAGTGAATGGCGCCATGAGCAGTTCTTC.

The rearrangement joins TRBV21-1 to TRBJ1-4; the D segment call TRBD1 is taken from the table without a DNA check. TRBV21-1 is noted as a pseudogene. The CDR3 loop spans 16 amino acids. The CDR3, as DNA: TGTGCCAGCAGCAAAGGAGGTGCAGGGGGCCGCGAAAAACTGTTTTTT. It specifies CASSKGGAGGREKLFF.

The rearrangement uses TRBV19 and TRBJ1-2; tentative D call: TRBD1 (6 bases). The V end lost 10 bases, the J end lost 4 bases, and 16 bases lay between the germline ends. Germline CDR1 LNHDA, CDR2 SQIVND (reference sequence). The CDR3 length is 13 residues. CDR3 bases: TGTGCCACCGCATACAGGGACCGCTATGGCTACACCTTC. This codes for CATAYRDRYGYTF.

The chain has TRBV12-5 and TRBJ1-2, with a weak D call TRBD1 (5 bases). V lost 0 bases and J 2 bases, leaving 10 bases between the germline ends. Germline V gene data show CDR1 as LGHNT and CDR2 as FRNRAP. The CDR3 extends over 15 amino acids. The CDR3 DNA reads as TGTGCTAGTGGTTTGGTACTGGGGGGGAACTATGGCTACACCTTC. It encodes CASGLVLGGNYGYTF.

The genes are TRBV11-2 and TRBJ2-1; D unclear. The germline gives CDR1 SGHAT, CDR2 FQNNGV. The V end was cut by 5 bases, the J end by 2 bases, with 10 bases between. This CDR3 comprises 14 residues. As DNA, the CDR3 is TGTGCCAGCAGCCCACCGGGCGCCTACAATGAGCAGTTCTTC. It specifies CASSPPGAYNEQFF.

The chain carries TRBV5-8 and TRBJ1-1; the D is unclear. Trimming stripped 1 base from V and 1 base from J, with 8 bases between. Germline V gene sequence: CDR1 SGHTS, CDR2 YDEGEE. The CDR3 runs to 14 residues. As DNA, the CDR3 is TGTGCCAGCAGCTTGTGGCTTTGGAACACTGAAGCTTTCTTT. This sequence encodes CASSLWLWNTEAFF.

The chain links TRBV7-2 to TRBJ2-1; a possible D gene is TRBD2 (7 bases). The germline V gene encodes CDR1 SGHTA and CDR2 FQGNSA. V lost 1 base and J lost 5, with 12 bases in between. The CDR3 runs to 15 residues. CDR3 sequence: CASSLVGGANNEQFF. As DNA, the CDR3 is TGTGCCAGCAGCTTAGTGGGGGGGGCAAACAATGAGCAGTTCTTC. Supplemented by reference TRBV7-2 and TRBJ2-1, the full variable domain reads GAGVSQSPSNKVTEKGKDVELRCDPISGHTALYWYRQSLGQGLEFLIYFQGNSAPDKSGLPSDRFSAERTGGSVSTLTIQRTQQEDSAVYLCASSLVGGANNEQFFGPGTRLTVL.

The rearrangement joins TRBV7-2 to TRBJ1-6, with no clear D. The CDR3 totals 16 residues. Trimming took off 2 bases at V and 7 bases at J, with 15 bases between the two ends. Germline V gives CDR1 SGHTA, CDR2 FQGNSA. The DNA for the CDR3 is TGTGCCAGCAGCTTATTCATTCCTGGCTTAAATTCACCCCTCCACTTT. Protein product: CASSLFIPGLNSPLHF.

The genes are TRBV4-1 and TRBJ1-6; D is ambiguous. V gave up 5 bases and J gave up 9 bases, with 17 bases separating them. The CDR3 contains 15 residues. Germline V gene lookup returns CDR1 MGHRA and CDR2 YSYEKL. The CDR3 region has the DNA TGCGCCAGCAGCTCCTCTACAGCTTGGGCTTCACCCCTCCACTTT. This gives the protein CASSSSTAWASPLHF.

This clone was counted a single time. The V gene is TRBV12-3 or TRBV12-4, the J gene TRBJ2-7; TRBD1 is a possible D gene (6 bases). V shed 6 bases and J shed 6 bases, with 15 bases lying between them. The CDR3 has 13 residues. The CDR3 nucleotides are TGTGCCAGCAGGGGAGTACAGGGCTCCGAGCAGTACTTC. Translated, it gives CASRGVQGSEQYF.

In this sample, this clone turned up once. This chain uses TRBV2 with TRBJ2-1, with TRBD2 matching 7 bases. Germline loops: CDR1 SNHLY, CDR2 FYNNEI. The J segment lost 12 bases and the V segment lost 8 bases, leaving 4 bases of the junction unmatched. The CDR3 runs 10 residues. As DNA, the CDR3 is TGTGCCAGCTCAGCGGGGCCGCAGTTCTTC. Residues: CASSAGPQFF.

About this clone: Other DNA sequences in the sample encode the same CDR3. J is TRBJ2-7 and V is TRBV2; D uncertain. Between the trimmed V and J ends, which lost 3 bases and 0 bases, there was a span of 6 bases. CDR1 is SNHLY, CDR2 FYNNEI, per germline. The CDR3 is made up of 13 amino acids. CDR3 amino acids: CASSDGSSYEQYF. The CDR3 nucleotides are TGTGCCAGCAGTGACGGAAGCTCCTACGAGCAGTACTTC.

DNA of the CDR3: TGCGCCATACTCAAGTACGAGCAGTACTTC. Translating it yields CAILKYEQYF. The gene calls are TRBV10-1 and TRBJ2-7; D gene unclear. Germline loops: CDR1 WNHNN, CDR2 SYGVQD (reference sequence). V lost 10 bases to trimming and J lost 4 bases, with 8 bases between them. The CDR3 has 10 residues.

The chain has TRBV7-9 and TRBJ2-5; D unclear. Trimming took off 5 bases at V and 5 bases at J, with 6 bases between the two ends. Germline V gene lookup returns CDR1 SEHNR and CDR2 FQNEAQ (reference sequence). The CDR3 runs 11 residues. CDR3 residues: CASSLVETQYF. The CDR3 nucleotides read TGTGCCAGCAGCCTTGTGGAGACCCAGTACTTC.

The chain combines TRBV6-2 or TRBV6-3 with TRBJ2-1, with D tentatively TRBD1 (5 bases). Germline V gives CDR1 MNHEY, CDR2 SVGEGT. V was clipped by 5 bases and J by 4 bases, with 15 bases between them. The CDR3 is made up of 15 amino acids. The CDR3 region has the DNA TGTGCCAGCAGTCCAACAGGTGGAGAATACAATGAGCAGTTCTTC. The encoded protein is CASSPTGGEYNEQFF.

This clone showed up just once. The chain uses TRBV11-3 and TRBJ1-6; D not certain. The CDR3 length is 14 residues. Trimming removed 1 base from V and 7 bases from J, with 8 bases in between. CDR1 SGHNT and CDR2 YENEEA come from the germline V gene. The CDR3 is CASSLGWANSPLHF. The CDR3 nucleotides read TGTGCCAGCAGCTTAGGCTGGGCGAATTCACCCCTCCACTTT. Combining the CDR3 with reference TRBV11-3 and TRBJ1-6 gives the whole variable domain EAGVVQSPRYKIIEKKQPVAFWCNPISGHNTLYWYLQNLGQGPELLIRYENEEAVDDSQLPKDRFSAERLKGVDSTLKIQPAELGDSAVYLCASSLGWANSPLHFGNGTRLTVT.

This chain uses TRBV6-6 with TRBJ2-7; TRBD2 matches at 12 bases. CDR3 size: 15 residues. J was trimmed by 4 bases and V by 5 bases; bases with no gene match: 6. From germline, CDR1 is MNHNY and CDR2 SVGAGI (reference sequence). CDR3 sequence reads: CASSIGLAGRYEQYF. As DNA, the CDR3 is TGTGCCAGCAGTATAGGACTAGCGGGGAGATACGAGCAGTACTTC.

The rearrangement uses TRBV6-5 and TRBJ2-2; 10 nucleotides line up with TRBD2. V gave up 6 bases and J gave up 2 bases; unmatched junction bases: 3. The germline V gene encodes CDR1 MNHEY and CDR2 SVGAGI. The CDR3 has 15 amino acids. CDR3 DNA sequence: TGTGCCAGCAGAGGACTAGCGGATAACACCGGGGAGCTGTTTTTT. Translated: CASRGLADNTGELFF.

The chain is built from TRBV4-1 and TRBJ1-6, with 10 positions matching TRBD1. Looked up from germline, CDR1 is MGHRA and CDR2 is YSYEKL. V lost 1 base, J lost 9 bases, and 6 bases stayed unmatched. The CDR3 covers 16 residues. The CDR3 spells CASSQGDGQGVSPLHF. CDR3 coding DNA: TGCGCCAGCAGCCAAGGGGATGGACAGGGGGTTTCACCCCTCCACTTT.

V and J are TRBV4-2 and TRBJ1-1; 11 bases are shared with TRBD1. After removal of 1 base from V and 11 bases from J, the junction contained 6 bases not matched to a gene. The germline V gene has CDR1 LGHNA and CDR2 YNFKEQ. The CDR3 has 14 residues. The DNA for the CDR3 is TGTGCCAGCAGCCAAGCGGACAGGGGGCGTGTGGCTTTCTTT. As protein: CASSQADRGRVAFF.

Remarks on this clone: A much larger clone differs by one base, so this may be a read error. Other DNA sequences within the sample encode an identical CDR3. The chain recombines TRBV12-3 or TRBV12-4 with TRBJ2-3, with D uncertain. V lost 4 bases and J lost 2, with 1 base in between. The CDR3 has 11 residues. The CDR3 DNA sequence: TGTGCCAGCAGTTACACAGATACGCAGTATTTT. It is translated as CASSYTDTQYF.

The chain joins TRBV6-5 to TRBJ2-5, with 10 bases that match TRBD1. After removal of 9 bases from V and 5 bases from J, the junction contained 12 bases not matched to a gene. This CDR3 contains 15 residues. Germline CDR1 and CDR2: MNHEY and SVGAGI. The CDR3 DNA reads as TGTGCCAGTCCACAGACAGGGGGCGATCTGGAGACCCAGTACTTC. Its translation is CASPQTGGDLETQYF.

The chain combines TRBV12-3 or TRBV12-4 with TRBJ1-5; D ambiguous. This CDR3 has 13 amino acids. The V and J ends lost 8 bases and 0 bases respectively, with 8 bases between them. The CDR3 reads CASGQFSNQPQHF. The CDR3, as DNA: TGTGCCAGCGGGCAATTTAGCAATCAGCCCCAGCATTTT.

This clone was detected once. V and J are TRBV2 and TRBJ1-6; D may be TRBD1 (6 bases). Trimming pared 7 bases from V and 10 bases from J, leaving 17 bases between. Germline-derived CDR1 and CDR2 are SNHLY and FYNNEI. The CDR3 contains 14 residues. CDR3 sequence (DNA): TGTGCCAGCAATTTGAACAGGGTGTTATCACCCCTCCACTTT. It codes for CASNLNRVLSPLHF.

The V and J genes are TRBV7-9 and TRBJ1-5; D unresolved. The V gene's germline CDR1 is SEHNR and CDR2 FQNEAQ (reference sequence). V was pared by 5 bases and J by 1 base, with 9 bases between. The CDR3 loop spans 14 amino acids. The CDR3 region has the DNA TGTGCCAGCAGCCCCCCACTCAGCAATCAGCCCCAGCATTTT. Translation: CASSPPLSNQPQHF.